This entry lists 3 T cell receptor beta chains sequenced from one sample in a study of blood T cell repertoires in COVID-19. The repertoire was sequenced with immunoSEQ multiplex PCR; TCRdb's copy has only in-frame clones and lacks some. The sample includes under 250,000 clones, around 86% of them seen just once. Sequencing was carried out using peripheral blood. The receptors were sampled from a man aged 55 to 70 who had recovered from COVID-19.

A few counts support this clone. The chain joins TRBV24-1 to TRBJ2-1, with TRBD2 identical over 10 bases. Germline CDR1 reads KGHDR; CDR2 reads SFDVKD. The CDR3 totals 15 residues. Losses at the gene ends were 3 bases for V and 9 bases for J; bases not matched to a gene: 7. Here the CDR3 reads CATSDRLAGVGEQFF. The CDR3, as DNA: TGTGCCACCAGTGATCGTCTAGCGGGAGTGGGTGAGCAGTTCTTC.

The chain recombines TRBV19 with TRBJ2-1; 11 bases map to TRBD2. V shed 9 bases, J shed 7 bases, and the junction held 5 bases outside the gene matches. The CDR3 extends over 13 amino acids. Per germline, CDR1 LNHDA and CDR2 SQIVND (reference sequence). CDR3 DNA sequence: TGTGCCAGCACTAGCGGGAGTTGGAATGAGCAGTTCTTC. This encodes CASTSGSWNEQFF.

The V and J genes are TRBV13 and TRBJ2-7; possible D gene TRBD1, 6 bases. This CDR3 has 17 amino acids. Germline V CDR1 and CDR2: PRHDT, FYEKMQ (reference sequence). The germline V and J ends were trimmed by 4 bases and 2 bases, with 21 bases remaining between them. CDR3 sequence: CASSSQGWGSQTYEQYF. The CDR3 nucleotides are TGTGCCAGCAGCTCACAGGGTTGGGGCAGCCAGACCTACGAGCAGTACTTC.